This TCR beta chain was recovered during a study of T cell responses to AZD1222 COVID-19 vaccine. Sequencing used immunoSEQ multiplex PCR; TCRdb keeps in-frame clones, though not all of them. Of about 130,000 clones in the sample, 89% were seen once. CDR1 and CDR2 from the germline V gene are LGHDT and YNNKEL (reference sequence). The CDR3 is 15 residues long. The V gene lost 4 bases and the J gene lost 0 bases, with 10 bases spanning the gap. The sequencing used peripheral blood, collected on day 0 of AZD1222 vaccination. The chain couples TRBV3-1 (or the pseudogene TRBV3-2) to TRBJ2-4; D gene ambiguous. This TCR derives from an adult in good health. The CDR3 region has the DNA TGTGCCAGCAGCCTAAGTACGAGAGCCAAAAACATTCAGTACTTC. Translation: CASSLSTRAKNIQYF.